The text below deals with one T cell receptor (beta chain). A few counts support this clonotype. The specificity of this receptor is unknown. Within one base of it there is no much larger clone, and no base qualities were kept. A patient counted as having stable Graves' hyperthyroidism if no progression to ophthalmopathy occurred over 18 months of follow-up. Hyperthyroidism patients were newly diagnosed, had a disease duration of under 2 months, and were aged 18 to 65 years. The study excluded patients with uncontrolled infections, other autoimmune diseases, pregnancy or lactation. Diagnoses were established on the basis of clinical symptoms, serum thyroxine and TRAb, thyroid ultrasound, and orbital computed tomography. Ficoll-Paque density gradient centrifugation was used to isolate PBMCs from about 9 ml of fresh peripheral blood. Total RNA was extracted using Trizol reagent, and RNA quality was assessed on an Agilent 2100 Bioanalyzer.

The TCR beta CDR3 regions were amplified from RNA transcripts. A first-round RT-PCR of the TCR CDR3 used the HTBI primer set with the Qiagen OneStep RT-PCR kit. Libraries were constructed in a second round of multiplex PCR, after which size selection and purification were performed. The libraries were sequenced on an Illumina HiSeq2000 using paired-end 100 bp reads. The study's processing was this. SOAPnuke was used to process the raw data, with reads discarded if the reads contained adapters or uncalled bases, had a mean Phred below 15, or lacked an exact constant-primer or identifier match. COPE v1.2.5 was used to merge high-quality paired reads, and clonotypes were defined as unique nucleotide sequences. MiTCR v1.1 was used to align clonotypes to the IMGT TRBV, TRBD and TRBJ reference segments. Only V-J combinations with frequency above 0.0001, covering about 99% of repertoires, were analysed. The TCS score was defined as F50 (clonal expansion) divided by E x V (chaos), with BLOSUM62-based TCRdist calculated between CDR3 peptides within each V-J. Welch's t-statistics and random forest reduced 500 to 550 V-J features to roughly 13, which were used in a naive Bayes classifier (R e1071). The raw public reads went through TCRdb reprocessing: fastp at Q25, MiXCR clone calling, in-frame beta chains kept. CDR3 protein sequences are deduplicated, and each keeps its most common genes and DNA. These V and J calls are TCRdb output, not the study's own analysis. The sample includes some 720,000 distinct CDR3 sequences, with about 17% observed a single time. Of the sample, about 8.4% falls within the top ten clones.

The sample belongs to a study of T cells in Graves' hyperthyroidism and ophthalmopathy (dated by TCRdb to between 2019 and 2020). About the full investigation: Peripheral blood was sampled at the time of initial diagnosis, prior to any treatment. A discovery cohort of 95 to 100 patients, about 43 with Graves' ophthalmopathy and 57 with stable Graves' hyperthyroidism, was used to find distinguishing TCR V-J signatures. Prospective prediction of ophthalmopathy was tested in an independent validation cohort of approximately 19 hyperthyroidism patients and some 17 patients who later progressed to ophthalmopathy. The approximately 90 discovery patients were divided at random into training and test sets in a 7:3 ratio. The study also compared thyroid tissue and blood T-cell repertoires from several Graves' hyperthyroidism patients. After sampling, hyperthyroidism patients received methimazole starting at 30 mg daily, and ophthalmopathy patients received high-dose intravenous methylprednisolone. TCR Vbeta CDR3 sequencing of 120 to 150 peripheral blood samples (43 ophthalmopathy, under 80 hyperthyroidism and some 17 progressor patients) is reported in the paper. What the research found in general, with its limitations: Sample size was not statistically predetermined, and blinding of investigators to group allocation was not performed. Blood samples also contained most of the expanded thyroid clonotypes (frequency above 0.001), which suggests that blood repertoires may reflect thyroid immune responses. In validation, progression to ophthalmopathy was predicted by the model with 65% to 71% sensitivity and roughly 76% specificity, a median of approximately 6.5 months before onset. A model built on a 13 V-J signature distinguished ophthalmopathy from stable hyperthyroidism, reaching 85% to 90% sensitivity and 81.08% specificity in cross-validation and 80%/75% in testing.

The TCR originated in a man between 18 and 35 years old with Graves' hyperthyroidism. The sequenced sample was blood.

The DNA is as follows: TGTGCCAGTAGTCCAAGGGACAGGGGGCGTAAGAGCGAGCAGTACTTC. The translation is CASSPRDRGRKSEQYF. The receptor chain draws on TRBV19 and TRBJ2-7; 12 of the junction bases match TRBD1. The germline V end is reduced by 5 bases and the J end by 6 bases; junction bases left unmatched: 11. Via the germline V gene (reference sequence), CDR1 is LNHDA and CDR2 SQIVND. The CDR3 covers 16 residues, taking in both the cysteine and the phenylalanine. CDR3 DNA is the only sequence kept; it has 48 bases, read in frame from the first base.